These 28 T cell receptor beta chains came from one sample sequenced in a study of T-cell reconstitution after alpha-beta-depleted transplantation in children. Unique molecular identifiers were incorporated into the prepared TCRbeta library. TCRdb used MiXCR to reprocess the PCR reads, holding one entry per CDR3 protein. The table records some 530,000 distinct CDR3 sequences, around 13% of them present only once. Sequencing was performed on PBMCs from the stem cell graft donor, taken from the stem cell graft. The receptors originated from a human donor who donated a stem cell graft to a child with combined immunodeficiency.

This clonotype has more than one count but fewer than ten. The CDR3 loop reads CAISVTSGSFGEQFF. For the CDR3, the DNA is TGTGCCATCAGCGTGACTAGCGGGAGTTTCGGTGAGCAGTTCTTC. The rearrangement uses TRBV10-3 and TRBJ2-1; TRBD2 matches at 12 bases. Germline assignment: CDR1 ENHRY and CDR2 SYGVKD. The length of the CDR3 is 15 residues. J lost 9 bases, V lost 6 bases, and 9 bases had no gene match.

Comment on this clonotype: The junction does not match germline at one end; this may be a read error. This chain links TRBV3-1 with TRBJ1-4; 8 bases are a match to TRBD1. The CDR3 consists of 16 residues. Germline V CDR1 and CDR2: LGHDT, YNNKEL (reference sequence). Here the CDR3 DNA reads TGTGCCTGCAGCCAAGGCGTCGGCAGGGGGCTTGAAAAACTGTTTTTT. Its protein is CACSQGVGRGLEKLFF.

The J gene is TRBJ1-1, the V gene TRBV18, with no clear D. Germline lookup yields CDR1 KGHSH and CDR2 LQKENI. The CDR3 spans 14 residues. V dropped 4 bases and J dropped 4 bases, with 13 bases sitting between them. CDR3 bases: TGTGCCAGCTCACACGCGCCCAGGACCACTGAAGCTTTCTTT. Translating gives CASSHAPRTTEAFF.

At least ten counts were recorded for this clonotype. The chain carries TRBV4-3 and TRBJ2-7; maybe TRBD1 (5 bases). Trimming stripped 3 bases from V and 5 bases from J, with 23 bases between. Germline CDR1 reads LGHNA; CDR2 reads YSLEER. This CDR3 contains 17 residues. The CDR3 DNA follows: TGCGCCAGCAGCCAGGTAAAGAGGTCTCTCCTAGGGGACGAGCAGTACTTC. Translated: CASSQVKRSLLGDEQYF.

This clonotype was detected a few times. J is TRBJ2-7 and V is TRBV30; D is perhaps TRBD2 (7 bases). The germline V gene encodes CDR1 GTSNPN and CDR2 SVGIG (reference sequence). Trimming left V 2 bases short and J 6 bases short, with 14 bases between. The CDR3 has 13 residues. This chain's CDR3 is CAWSKSGGGEQYF. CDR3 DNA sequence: TGTGCCTGGAGTAAATCGGGGGGCGGCGAGCAGTACTTC.

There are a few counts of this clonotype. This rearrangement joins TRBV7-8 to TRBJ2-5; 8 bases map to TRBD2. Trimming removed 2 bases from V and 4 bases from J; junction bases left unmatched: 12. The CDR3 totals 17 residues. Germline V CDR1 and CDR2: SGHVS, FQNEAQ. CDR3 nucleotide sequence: TGTGCCAGCAGCTTACAGTGGCGGGAGGAGCTGGGAGAGACCCAGTACTTC. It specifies CASSLQWREELGETQYF.

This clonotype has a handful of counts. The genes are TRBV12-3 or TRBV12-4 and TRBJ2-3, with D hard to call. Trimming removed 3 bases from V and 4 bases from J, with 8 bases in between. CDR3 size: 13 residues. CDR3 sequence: CASSLMIPDTQYF. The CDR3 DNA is TGTGCCAGCAGTTTGATGATCCCAGATACGCAGTATTTT.

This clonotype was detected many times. This chain's CDR3 is CASSRTLDNEQFF. The CDR3 DNA sequence: TGTGCCAGCAGCCGAACTCTTGACAATGAGCAGTTCTTC. The chain employs TRBV7-2 and TRBJ2-1, with D unresolved. Germline values: CDR1 SGHTA, CDR2 FQGNSA. Trimming pared 5 bases from V and 5 bases from J, leaving 10 bases between. This CDR3 region has 13 residues. Full variable domain (remainder filled in from reference TRBV7-2 and TRBJ2-1): GAGVSQSPSNKVTEKGKDVELRCDPISGHTALYWYRQSLGQGLEFLIYFQGNSAPDKSGLPSDRFSAERTGGSVSTLTIQRTQQEDSAVYLCASSRTLDNEQFFGPGTRLTVL.

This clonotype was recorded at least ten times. CDR3 in amino acids: CASSPSPGVEKLFF. For the CDR3, the DNA is TGTGCCAGCAGCCCCTCCCCGGGGGTGGAAAAACTGTTTTTT. J is TRBJ1-4 and V is TRBV12-3 or TRBV12-4; perhaps TRBD1 as D (5 bases). CDR3 length equals 14 residues. V was trimmed by 6 bases and J by 8 bases, leaving 16 bases between them.

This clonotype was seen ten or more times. In DNA, the CDR3 is TGTGCCACCAGTGATTCCTTACGACAGGAGCACAATGAGCAGTTCTTC. Encoded protein: CATSDSLRQEHNEQFF. The chain links TRBV24-1 to TRBJ2-1; possible D gene TRBD1, 6 bases. The V gene's germline CDR1 is KGHDR and CDR2 SFDVKD. V lost 2 bases, J lost 5 bases, and 15 bases lay in between. The CDR3 contains 16 residues.

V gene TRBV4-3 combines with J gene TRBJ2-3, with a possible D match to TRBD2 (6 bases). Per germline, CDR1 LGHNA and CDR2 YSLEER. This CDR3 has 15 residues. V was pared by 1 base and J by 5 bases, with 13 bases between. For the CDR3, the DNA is TGCGCCAGCAGCCAAGGACGACTAGTTGGAGATACGCAGTATTTT. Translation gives CASSQGRLVGDTQYF.

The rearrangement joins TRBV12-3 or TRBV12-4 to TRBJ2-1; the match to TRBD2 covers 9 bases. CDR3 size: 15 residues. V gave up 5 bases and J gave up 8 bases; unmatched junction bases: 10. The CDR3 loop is CASSPHSGSFYEQFF. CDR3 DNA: TGTGCCAGCAGTCCTCATAGCGGGAGTTTCTATGAGCAGTTCTTC.

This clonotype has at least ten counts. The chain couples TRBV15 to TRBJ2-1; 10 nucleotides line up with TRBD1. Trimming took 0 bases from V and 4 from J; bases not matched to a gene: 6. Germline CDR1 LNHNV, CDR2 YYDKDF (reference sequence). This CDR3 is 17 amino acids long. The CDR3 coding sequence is TGTGCCACCAGCAGAGATCGGGGGACAGGGGATTACAATGAGCAGTTCTTC. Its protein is CATSRDRGTGDYNEQFF.

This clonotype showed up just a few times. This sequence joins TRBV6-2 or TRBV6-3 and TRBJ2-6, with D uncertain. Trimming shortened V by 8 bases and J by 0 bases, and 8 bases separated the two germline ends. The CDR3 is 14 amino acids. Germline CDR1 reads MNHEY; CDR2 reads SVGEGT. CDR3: CASGELSGANVLTF. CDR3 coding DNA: TGTGCCAGCGGGGAACTCTCTGGGGCCAACGTCCTGACTTTC.

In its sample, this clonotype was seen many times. CDR3 in amino acids: CASSHTGDYNEQFF. The CDR3 DNA reads as TGTGCCAGCAGTCACACGGGGGATTACAATGAGCAGTTCTTC. The chain joins TRBV28 to TRBJ2-1, with D possibly matching TRBD2 (6 bases). V lost 5 bases and J lost 4, with 12 bases in between. The CDR3 runs to 14 residues. CDR1 and CDR2 from the germline V gene are MDHEN and SYDVKM.

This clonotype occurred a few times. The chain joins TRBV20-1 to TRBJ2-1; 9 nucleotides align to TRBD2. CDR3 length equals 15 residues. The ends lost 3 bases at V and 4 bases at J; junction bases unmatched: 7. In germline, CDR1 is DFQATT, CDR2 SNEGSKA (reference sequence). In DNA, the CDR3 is TGCAGTGCTAGCGTTAGCGGGGGTGAATACAATGAGCAGTTCTTC. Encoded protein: CSASVSGGEYNEQFF.

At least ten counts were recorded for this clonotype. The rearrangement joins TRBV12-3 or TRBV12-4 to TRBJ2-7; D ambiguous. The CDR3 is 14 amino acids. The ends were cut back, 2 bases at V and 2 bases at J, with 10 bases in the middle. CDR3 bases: TGTGCCAGCAGTTTACGGGTCTTCCCCTACGAGCAGTACTTC. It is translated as CASSLRVFPYEQYF.

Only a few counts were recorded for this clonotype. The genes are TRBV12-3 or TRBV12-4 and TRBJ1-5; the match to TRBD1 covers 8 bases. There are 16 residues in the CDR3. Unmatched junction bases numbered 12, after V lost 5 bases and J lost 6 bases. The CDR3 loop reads CASSTSGTGVFQPQHF. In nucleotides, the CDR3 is TGTGCCAGCAGTACCTCCGGGACAGGAGTTTTTCAGCCCCAGCATTTT.

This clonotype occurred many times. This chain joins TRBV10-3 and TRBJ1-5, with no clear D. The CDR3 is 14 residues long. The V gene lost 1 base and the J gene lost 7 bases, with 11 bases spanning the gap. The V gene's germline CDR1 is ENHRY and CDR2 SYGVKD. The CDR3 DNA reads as TGTGCCATCAGTGAGTACGAGGGAAAACAGCCCCAGCATTTT. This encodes CAISEYEGKQPQHF.

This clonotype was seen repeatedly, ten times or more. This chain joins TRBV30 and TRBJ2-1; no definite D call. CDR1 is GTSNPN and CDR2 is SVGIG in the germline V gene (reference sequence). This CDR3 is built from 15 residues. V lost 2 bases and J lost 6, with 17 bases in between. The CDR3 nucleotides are TGTGCCTGGAGTCTGAGTGATCCCTGGACCAATGAGCAGTTCTTC. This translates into CAWSLSDPWTNEQFF.

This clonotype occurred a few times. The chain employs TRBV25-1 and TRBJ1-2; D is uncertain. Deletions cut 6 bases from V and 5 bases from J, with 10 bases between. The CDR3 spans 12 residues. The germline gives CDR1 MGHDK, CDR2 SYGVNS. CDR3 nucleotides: TGTGCCAGCAGCTCAATGGGTTATGGCTACACCTTC. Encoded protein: CASSSMGYGYTF.

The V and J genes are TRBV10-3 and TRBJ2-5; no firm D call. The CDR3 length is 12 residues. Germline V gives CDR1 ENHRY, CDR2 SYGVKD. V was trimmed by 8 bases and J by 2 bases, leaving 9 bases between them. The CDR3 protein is CAIGRAQETQYF. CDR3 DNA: TGTGCCATCGGCCGAGCACAAGAGACCCAGTACTTC.

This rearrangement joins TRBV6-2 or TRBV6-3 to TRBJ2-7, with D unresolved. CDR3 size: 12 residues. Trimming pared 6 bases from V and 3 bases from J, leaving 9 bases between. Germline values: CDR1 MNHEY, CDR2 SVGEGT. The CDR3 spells CASSLLLYEQYF. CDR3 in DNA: TGTGCCAGCAGCCTACTCCTCTACGAGCAGTACTTC.

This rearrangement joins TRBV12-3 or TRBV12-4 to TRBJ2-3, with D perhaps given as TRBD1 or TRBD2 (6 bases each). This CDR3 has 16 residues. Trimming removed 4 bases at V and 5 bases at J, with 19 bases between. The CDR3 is CASSSSLRGHGDTQYF. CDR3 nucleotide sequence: TGTGCCAGCAGTTCGTCCCTCCGGGGGCACGGAGATACGCAGTATTTT.

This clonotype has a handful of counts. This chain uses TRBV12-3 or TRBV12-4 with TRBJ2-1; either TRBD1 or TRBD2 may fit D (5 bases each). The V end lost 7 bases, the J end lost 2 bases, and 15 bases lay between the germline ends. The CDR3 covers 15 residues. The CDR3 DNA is TGTGCCAGCACCGGGTTCCGGGACCCCTACAATGAGCAGTTCTTC. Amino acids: CASTGFRDPYNEQFF.

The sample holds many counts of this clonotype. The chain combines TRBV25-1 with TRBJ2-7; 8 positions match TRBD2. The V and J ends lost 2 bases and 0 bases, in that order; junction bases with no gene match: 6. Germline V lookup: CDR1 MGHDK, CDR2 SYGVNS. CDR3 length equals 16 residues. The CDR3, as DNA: TGTGCCAGCAGTGAAGGATCAGCGGGGGCCTCCTACGAGCAGTACTTC. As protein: CASSEGSAGASYEQYF.

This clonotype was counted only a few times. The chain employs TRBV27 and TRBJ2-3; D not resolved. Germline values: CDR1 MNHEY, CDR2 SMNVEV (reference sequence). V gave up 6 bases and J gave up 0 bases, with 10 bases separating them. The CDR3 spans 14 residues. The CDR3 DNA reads TGTGCCAGCAGCCACCTTCCTAGCACAGATACGCAGTATTTT. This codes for CASSHLPSTDTQYF.

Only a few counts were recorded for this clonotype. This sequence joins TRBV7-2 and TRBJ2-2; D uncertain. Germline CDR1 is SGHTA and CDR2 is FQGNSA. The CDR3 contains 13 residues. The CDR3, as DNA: TGTGCTCATAAAACCGGGAACACCGGGGAGCTGTTTTTT. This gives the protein CAHKTGNTGELFF.